The 21 T cell receptor beta chains below all came from one sample that was sequenced in a study of tumor and adjacent non-tumor tissue in lung cancer. RNA was extracted from bulk tissue without any cell sorting. TCRbeta libraries were built with three rounds of nested PCR, modified from ARM-PCR. In TCRdb, the multiplex PCR reads were re-called with MiXCR into one record per CDR3 protein. This table holds around 120,000 distinct CDR3 sequences, around three fifths found once. Material: lung tumor tissue. The receptors were sampled from a man aged 25 to 40 with non-small cell lung cancer.

This clonotype was counted many times. The V gene is TRBV12-3 or TRBV12-4, the J gene TRBJ1-3; D not resolved. The CDR3 consists of 15 residues. V lost 2 bases, J lost 3 bases, and 11 bases lay in between. The CDR3, as DNA: TGTGCCAGCAGTTTATCTTCGACACTTGGAAACACCATATATTTT. Translating it yields CASSLSSTLGNTIYF.

This clonotype was picked up one time. At one end, the junction sequence differs from germline, possibly due to a read error. The chain is built from TRBV4-3 and TRBJ1-2; 8 nucleotides line up with TRBD1. Germline CDR1 is LGHNA and CDR2 is YSLEER. The CDR3 has 17 amino acids. The chain's CDR3 is CTSSQYGAGGGGYGYTF. The CDR3, as DNA: TGCACCAGCAGCCAGTATGGGGCAGGGGGCGGTGGCTATGGCTACACCTTC.

To note about this clonotype: Relative to the germline gene, one junction end is altered; a read error may explain this. The genes are TRBV29-1 and TRBJ2-3, with 8 bases matching TRBD2. The CDR3 consists of 15 residues. CDR1 and CDR2 (germline): SQVTM, ANQGSEA. This chain's CDR3 is CRVETPSGGTGTQYF. The CDR3 DNA is TGCAGGGTTGAAACACCCAGCGGGGGCACAGGTACGCAGTATTTT.

This clonotype was counted ten times or more. The gene calls are TRBV12-3 or TRBV12-4 and TRBJ2-1; 9 bases map to TRBD2. Unmatched junction bases numbered 10, after V lost 6 bases and J lost 7 bases. The CDR3 spans 15 residues. This CDR3 is CASSPVLAGPNEQFF. The CDR3 DNA is TGTGCCAGCAGCCCGGTGCTAGCGGGACCAAATGAGCAGTTCTTC.

This clonotype is termed medium-sized. V usage is TRBV5-5 and J usage is TRBJ1-5; TRBD1 might be the D (6 bases). Trimming removed 5 bases at V and 2 bases at J, with 11 bases between. Germline CDR1 reads SGHKS; CDR2 reads YYEKEE (reference sequence). This CDR3 has 14 amino acids. CDR3 DNA: TGTGCCAGCAGGCCAGGGGTAGGCAATCAGCCCCAGCATTTT. Translation gives CASRPGVGNQPQHF. Looking up the rest from reference TRBV5-5 and TRBJ1-5 gives the full variable domain: DAGVTQSPTHLIKTRGQQVTLRCSPISGHKSVSWYQQVLGQGPQFIFQYYEKEERGRGNFPDRFSARQFPNYSSELNVNALLLGDSALYLCASRPGVGNQPQHFGDGTRLSIL.

This clonotype was detected ten times or more. The chain recombines TRBV12-5 with TRBJ1-1; D is unresolved. This CDR3 spans 12 amino acids. Trimming left V 2 bases short and J 8 bases short, with 9 bases between. Germline CDR1 and CDR2: LGHNT and FRNRAP. The chain's CDR3 is CASGLPLMEAFF. Here the CDR3 DNA reads TGTGCTAGTGGTTTGCCCCTAATGGAAGCTTTCTTT. The variable domain in full, with the rest retrieved from reference TRBV12-5 and TRBJ1-1, is DARVTQTPRHKVTEMGQEVTMRCQPILGHNTVFWYRQTMMQGLELLAYFRNRAPLDDSGMPKDRFSAEMPDATLATLKIQPSEPRDSAVYFCASGLPLMEAFFGQGTRLTVV.

In regard to this clonotype: The junction differs from germline at one of its ends, possibly a read error. The chain joins TRBV6-5 to TRBJ1-6; unclear D gene. CDR3 length equals 13 residues. Germline V CDR1 and CDR2: MNHEY, SVGAGI. The CDR3 bases are TGTACCAGCAGTTCTTACAGTGGATCACCCCTCCACTTT. Its protein product is CTSSSYSGSPLHF.

A note on this clonotype: Germline is not matched at one junction end, which may reflect a read error. J is TRBJ2-2 and V is TRBV11-2; 10 bases map to TRBD2. The CDR3 runs 16 residues. CDR1 SGHAT and CDR2 FQNNGV come from the germline V gene. The CDR3 nucleotides are TGTGCCAGCTGCTTAACTAGCGGGGCGTTGACCGGGGAGCTGTTGTTT. Translated: CASCLTSGALTGELLF. Using reference TRBV11-2 and TRBJ2-2 for the parts outside the CDR3, the full variable domain is EAGVAQSPRYKIIEKRQSVAFWCNPISGHATLYWYQQILGQGPKLLIQFQNNGVVDDSQLPKDRFSAERLKGVDSTLKIQPAKLEDSAVYLCASCLTSGALTGELLFGEGSRLTVL.

The J gene is TRBJ2-2, the V gene TRBV11-2; no reliable D call. Trimming removed 3 bases at V and 1 base at J, with 12 bases between. Germline-derived CDR1 and CDR2 are SGHAT and FQNNGV. This CDR3 spans 16 amino acids. The CDR3 sequence: CASSFGGPGNTGELFF. The CDR3 DNA sequence: TGTGCCAGCAGCTTTGGCGGCCCGGGGAACACCGGGGAGCTGTTTTTT.

This clonotype has just one count. A junction end diverges from the germline sequence, so it may reflect a read error. The V call is TRBV12-3 or TRBV12-4, the J call TRBJ2-3; maybe TRBD2 (6 bases). The CDR3 has 16 amino acids. CDR3 amino acids: CASSFFVADCIDTQYF. In nucleotides, the CDR3 is TGTGCCAGCAGTTTCTTCGTAGCGGATTGCATAGATACGCAGTATTTC.

This clonotype was detected a few times. The genes are TRBV6-1 and TRBJ2-2; D might be TRBD1 (5 bases). Germline V gene data show CDR1 as MNHNS and CDR2 as SASEGT. V shed 5 bases and J shed 8 bases, with 15 bases lying between them. The CDR3 has 14 amino acids. CDR3 DNA sequence: TGTGCCAGCAGTTATATACAGGAATCTGGGGAGCTGTTTTTT. Translated, it gives CASSYIQESGELFF.

With regard to this clonotype: This clone may be a read error of a much larger clone one base away. The CDR3 sequence: CSASPGFGEQSF. CDR3 in DNA: TGCAGTGCTAGTCCAGGTTTCGGTGAGCAGTCCTTC. The chain recombines TRBV20-1 with TRBJ2-1; D not resolved. The CDR3 spans 12 residues. CDR1 and CDR2 (germline): DFQATT, SNEGSKA (reference sequence).

Relative to its sample, this clonotype is medium-sized. V is TRBV11-1 and J is TRBJ2-7, with a possible D match to TRBD2 (6 bases). Trimming left V 1 base short and J 7 bases short, with 17 bases between. The CDR3 is made up of 15 amino acids. Germline CDR1 is SGHAT and CDR2 is FQDESV (reference sequence). CDR3 sequence (DNA): TGTGCCAGCAGCTTAGAGTCCACCGGGACTCGGGAGCAGTACTTC. This translates into CASSLESTGTREQYF. The full variable domain, its missing parts supplied by reference TRBV11-1 and TRBJ2-7, is EAEVAQSPRYKITEKSQAVAFWCDPISGHATLYWYRQILGQGPELLVQFQDESVVDDSQLPKDRFSAERLKGVDSTLKIQPAELGDSAMYLCASSLESTGTREQYFGPGTRLTVT.

V gene TRBV29-1 combines with J gene TRBJ2-3; 8 bases map to TRBD2. With 3 bases clipped from V and 9 bases from J, the junction kept 14 bases outside the gene matches. Germline V CDR1 and CDR2: SQVTM, ANQGSEA. The CDR3 consists of 15 residues. The CDR3 reads CSVDPTSGSTVTQYF. The DNA of the CDR3 is TGCAGCGTTGATCCAACTAGCGGAAGCACAGTCACGCAGTATTTT.

In its sample, this clonotype was seen many times. The rearrangement joins TRBV5-6 to TRBJ2-5; possible D gene TRBD2, 6 bases. The CDR3 is 14 residues long. Germline CDR1 is SGHDT and CDR2 is YYEEEE. V lost 0 bases to trimming and J lost 5 bases, with 11 bases between them. Written as DNA, the CDR3 is TGTGCCAGCAGCTTGGTGGGGGAGGCTGAGACCCAGTACTTC. The encoded protein is CASSLVGEAETQYF.

With respect to this clonotype: Given a much more abundant clone one base away, this may be a read error. This rearrangement joins TRBV24-1 to TRBJ2-7; D is perhaps TRBD1 (6 bases). This CDR3 contains 12 residues. CDR1 and CDR2 from the germline V gene are KGHDR and SFDVKD. CDR3: CVTSGGSYEQYF. The CDR3 nucleotides read TGTGTCACCAGTGGGGGCAGCTACGAGCAGTACTTC.

At least ten counts were recorded for this clonotype. The CDR3 region has the DNA TGTGCCAGCAGTTCCACCGGGACAGTGAGCTCTGGGGCCAACGTCCTGACTTTC. This codes for CASSSTGTVSSGANVLTF. The V call is TRBV6-6, the J call TRBJ2-6; 7 bases are a match to TRBD1. V lost 4 bases and J lost 0; bases outside the gene matches: 9. In germline, CDR1 is MNHNY, CDR2 SVGAGI (reference sequence). The CDR3 totals 18 residues.

This chain connects TRBV20-1 to TRBJ1-5; D possibly corresponds to TRBD1 (5 bases). The CDR3 length is 9 residues. Germline loops: CDR1 DFQATT, CDR2 SNEGSKA (reference sequence). The V end was cut by 7 bases, the J end by 11 bases, with 9 bases between. CDR3 nucleotides: TGCAGTGTGGGGCAGTCCCAGCATTTT. Encoded protein: CSVGQSQHF.

To note about this clonotype: With a much larger clone just one base away, this may be a read error. This rearrangement joins TRBV6-6 to TRBJ1-3, with TRBD1 as a possible D gene (6 bases). V was trimmed by 6 bases and J by 0 bases, leaving 9 bases between them. The germline V gene has CDR1 MNHNY and CDR2 SVGAGI (reference sequence). The CDR3 length is 14 residues. The CDR3 nucleotides are TGTGCCAGCAGGAAGGGGGGCTCTGGAAACACCATATATTTT. It specifies CASRKGGSGNTIYF.

About this clonotype: At one end, the junction sequence differs from germline, possibly due to a read error. The V gene is TRBV12-3 or TRBV12-4, the J gene TRBJ2-2, with D tentatively TRBD2 (7 bases). The CDR3 is made up of 16 amino acids. CDR3 nucleotide sequence: TGTGCCAGCAGTTTAAGGGGGAGGGCCGGAACCGGGGACCTGTTTTTT. This translates into CASSLRGRAGTGDLFF.

As for this clonotype: In this CDR3 the conserved last residue, phenylalanine or tryptophan, is missing, so a read error is likely. CDR3 nucleotide sequence: TGTGCCAGCAGCCACGGCCAGATTAACACCGGGGAGCTGTTTATT. This encodes CASSHGQINTGELFI. The chain uses TRBV11-2 and TRBJ2-2; unclear D gene. The CDR3 runs to 15 residues. V was clipped by 5 bases and J by 2 bases, with 12 bases between them. The germline CDR1 and CDR2 sequences are SGHAT and FQNNGV.